The 13 T cell receptor beta chains given below trace back to one sample, sequenced in a study of cytomegalovirus exposure and HLA in healthy donors. TCRdb's copy holds only in-frame clones and misses some; the assay was immunoSEQ multiplex PCR. This sample has some 270,000 clones, with 80% to 90% found just once. Sequences were obtained from PBMCs. The source of these receptors is a woman between 18 and 29 years old in good health and CMV-seronegative.

Only one count was recorded for this clone. V gene TRBV2 combines with J gene TRBJ2-3; a possible D gene is TRBD1 (6 bases). The CDR3 is 15 residues long. With 11 bases removed from V and 2 bases from J, the gap between germline ends came to 20 bases. The V gene's germline CDR1 is SNHLY and CDR2 FYNNEI. The CDR3 is CAGTRQVDFTDTQYF. The CDR3 DNA follows: TGTGCCGGGACACGACAGGTGGATTTCACAGATACGCAGTATTTT.

The chain employs TRBV10-1 and TRBJ2-7, with TRBD2 identical over 13 bases. V dropped 5 bases and J dropped 2; count of bases not matched to a gene: 6. From germline, CDR1 is WNHNN and CDR2 SYGVQD (reference sequence). The CDR3 spans 16 residues. The CDR3 DNA is TGCGCCAGCAGTCAAGGACTAGCGGGGGTAACCTACGAGCAGTACTTC. This encodes CASSQGLAGVTYEQYF.

This clone has only one observation. The junction differs from germline at one of its ends, possibly a read error. V usage is TRBV25-1 and J usage is TRBJ2-7; D is undetermined. This CDR3 region has 11 residues. The germline CDR1 and CDR2 sequences are MGHDK and SYGVNS. The CDR3 nucleotides are TGTGCCAGCAGTGAGGCATGGAACAGCTTCTTC. This sequence encodes CASSEAWNSFF.

This clone was observed once. The chain has TRBV10-3 and TRBJ1-6; tentative D call: TRBD1 (6 bases). The CDR3 has 17 residues. V lost 5 bases and J lost 2, with 16 bases in between. Germline V CDR1 and CDR2: ENHRY, SYGVKD. The DNA for the CDR3 is TGTGCCATCAGTTCGGACAGTCAAAGGGCCTATAATTCACCCCTCCACTTT. Encoded protein: CAISSDSQRAYNSPLHF.

J is TRBJ2-1 and V is TRBV5-6, with 12 bases lining up with TRBD2. The CDR3 has 17 amino acids. V lost 4 bases and J lost 3; bases outside the gene matches: 8. CDR1 is SGHDT, CDR2 YYEEEE, per germline. The CDR3 region is CASSPLGTSGYYNEQFF. The DNA of the CDR3 is TGTGCCAGCAGCCCACTCGGGACTAGCGGGTACTACAATGAGCAGTTCTTC.

V and J are TRBV11-2 and TRBJ2-7; D remains ambiguous. The ends were cut back, 3 bases at V and 2 bases at J, with 8 bases in the middle. Germline CDR1 and CDR2: SGHAT and FQNNGV. This CDR3 comprises 13 residues. In DNA, the CDR3 is TGTGCCAGCAGCTTGCTAGAAACCTACGAGCAGTACTTC. It translates to CASSLLETYEQYF.

This chain links TRBV5-1 with TRBJ2-1; TRBD1 matches 11 bases. This CDR3 has 14 residues. Unmatched junction bases numbered 3, after V lost 7 bases and J lost 3 bases. Germline V gene sequence: CDR1 SGHRS, CDR2 YFSETQ. CDR3 amino acids: CASGTGGGYNEQFF. In DNA, the CDR3 is TGCGCCAGCGGGACAGGGGGAGGCTACAATGAGCAGTTCTTC.

V gene TRBV18 combines with J gene TRBJ1-5, with 7 bases fitting TRBD1. V gave up 4 bases and J gave up 4 bases; unmatched junction bases: 10. The CDR3 is 16 amino acids. Per the germline V gene, CDR1 is KGHSH and CDR2 is LQKENI. The CDR3 spells CASSRDRVFLNQPQHF. The CDR3, as DNA: TGTGCCAGCTCACGAGACAGGGTGTTCTTAAATCAGCCCCAGCATTTT.

This chain joins TRBV9 and TRBJ1-1; 9 bases line up with TRBD1. V was pared by 3 bases and J by 1 base, with 13 bases of the junction left unmatched. CDR3 length: 18 residues. Germline CDR1 SGDLS, CDR2 YYNGEE. In DNA form, the CDR3 reads TGTGCCAGCAGCGAGCACAGGGGGCGCCAAAACCGGAACACTGAAGCTTTCTTT. It yields the protein CASSEHRGRQNRNTEAFF.

About this clone itself: The CDR3 end shows no conserved phenylalanine or tryptophan, and so a read error is likely. It is unclear where the CDR3 begins or ends on the DNA, so no DNA is shown, and the CDR3 is as TCRdb lists it. The chain recombines TRBV7-5 with TRBJ2-4; the tabulated D call, TRBD1, remains unverified against the DNA. TRBV7-5 is described as a pseudogene. The CDR3 comprises 10 residues, both ends counted. The CDR3 region is CVRTRDRGSL.

The chain recombines TRBV28 with TRBJ1-6, with D tentatively TRBD1 (5 bases). V lost 6 bases and J 7 bases, leaving 19 bases between the germline ends. The CDR3 is 16 residues long. CDR1 and CDR2 (germline): MDHEN, SYDVKM. The CDR3 sequence is CASSQTVYRPNSPLHF. In DNA form, the CDR3 reads TGTGCCAGCAGCCAAACCGTGTACAGGCCAAATTCACCCCTCCACTTT.

The gene calls are TRBV29-1 and TRBJ2-2, with D possibly TRBD1 on 6 matching bases. The CDR3 spans 14 residues. V shed 5 bases and J shed 1 base, with 11 bases lying between them. Germline-derived CDR1 and CDR2 are SQVTM and ANQGSEA. CDR3 in DNA: TGCAGCGTTAGGGAACAGGGGAACACCGGGGAGCTGTTTTTT. It is translated as CSVREQGNTGELFF.

The V gene is TRBV27, the J gene TRBJ2-3; the D is unclear. The CDR3 runs to 16 residues. Germline assignment: CDR1 MNHEY and CDR2 SMNVEV (reference sequence). The V and J ends lost 0 bases and 0 bases respectively, with 10 bases between them. CDR3: CASSLSPVLSTDTQYF. CDR3 nucleotides: TGTGCCAGCAGTTTATCACCGGTCCTGAGCACAGATACGCAGTATTTT.